This passage covers 27 T cell receptor beta chains from one sample sequenced in a study of CD8 T cells in ankylosing spondylitis. TCRdb reanalysed the 5' RACE reads using MiXCR and keeps one entry per CDR3 protein. The sample includes 200,000 or so distinct CDR3 sequences, around 13% of them seen just once. Material for sequencing was blood, either unsorted or a sorted T cell fraction (not recorded which). The source is a female donor with ankylosing spondylitis or in good health (not recorded which).

This clonotype appeared many times. This chain joins TRBV5-6 and TRBJ1-4; TRBD1 is a possible D gene (5 bases). The CDR3 extends over 14 amino acids. Germline CDR1 reads SGHDT; CDR2 reads YYEEEE. V was clipped by 1 base and J by 8 bases, with 12 bases between them. The CDR3 sequence: CASSLPGLGEKLFF. CDR3 bases: TGTGCCAGCAGCTTGCCGGGACTTGGAGAAAAACTGTTTTTT.

This chain joins TRBV6-1 and TRBJ2-1; 8 positions agree with TRBD1. Germline V gives CDR1 MNHNS, CDR2 SASEGT. The length of the CDR3 is 18 residues. V trimming: 8 bases; J trimming: 1 base; junction bases outside the gene matches: 16. The CDR3 is CASLDRARVAGSYNEQFF. CDR3 in DNA: TGTGCCAGCCTGGACAGGGCGCGCGTGGCGGGATCCTACAATGAGCAGTTCTTC.

This clonotype was picked up many times. The J gene is TRBJ2-3, the V gene TRBV20-1; possible D gene TRBD2, 6 bases. V lost 5 bases and J lost 2, with 17 bases in between. This CDR3 contains 15 residues. Germline V gene data show CDR1 as DFQATT and CDR2 as SNEGSKA (reference sequence). The chain's CDR3 is CSAPWEEWVTDTQYF. CDR3 nucleotides: TGCAGTGCTCCCTGGGAGGAGTGGGTCACAGATACGCAGTATTTT.

This clonotype was seen repeatedly, ten times or more. The rearrangement links TRBV28 to TRBJ2-5; 12 nucleotides match TRBD2. Germline V gene sequence: CDR1 MDHEN, CDR2 SYDVKM. The CDR3 loop spans 18 amino acids. V shed 3 bases and J 3 bases; nucleotides not matched to a gene: 11. CDR3 in amino acids: CASSFSPRTSGAKETQYF. The CDR3 DNA reads TGTGCCAGCAGTTTCTCCCCACGGACTAGCGGGGCTAAAGAGACCCAGTACTTC. The full variable domain, rest sourced from reference TRBV28 and TRBJ2-5, is DVKVTQSSRYLVKRTGEKVFLECVQDMDHENMFWYRQDPGLGLRLIYFSYDVKMKEKGDIPEGYSVSREKKERFSLILESASTNQTSMYLCASSFSPRTSGAKETQYFGPGTRLLVL.

There are many counts of this clonotype. The rearrangement links TRBV20-1 to TRBJ1-5, with D possibly TRBD1 on 6 matching bases. The CDR3 is 13 residues long. Trimming stripped 3 bases from V and 4 bases from J, with 10 bases between. Germline loops: CDR1 DFQATT, CDR2 SNEGSKA (reference sequence). The CDR3 region has the DNA TGCAGTGCTAGTGCCCAGGGGAATCAGCCCCAGCATTTT. Encoded protein: CSASAQGNQPQHF.

The chain has TRBV20-1 and TRBJ2-1; D not resolved. In germline, CDR1 is DFQATT, CDR2 SNEGSKA (reference sequence). This CDR3 has 13 residues. V lost 3 bases, J lost 9 bases, and 15 bases lay in between. The DNA for the CDR3 is TGCAGTGCTAGTGGGCTGCCGGAAGGTGAGCAGTTCTTC. It translates to CSASGLPEGEQFF.

The DNA of the CDR3 is TGCGCCAGCAGCTTGTCAGGGACAGGCCAAGAGACCCAGTACTTC. Encoded protein: CASSLSGTGQETQYF. The rearrangement uses TRBV5-1 and TRBJ2-5; 8 bases fit TRBD1. The CDR3 is 15 amino acids. Germline V gene sequence: CDR1 SGHRS, CDR2 YFSETQ. After removal of 1 base from V and 1 base from J, the junction contained 3 bases not matched to a gene. The full variable domain, its missing parts supplied by reference TRBV5-1 and TRBJ2-5, is KAGVTQTPRYLIKTRGQQVTLSCSPISGHRSVSWYQQTPGQGLQFLFEYFSETQRNKGNFPGRFSGRQFSNSRSEMNVSTLELGDSALYLCASSLSGTGQETQYFGPGTRLLVL.

This clonotype appeared many times. CDR3 in amino acids: CASSKTPSSGRNTGELFF. CDR3 DNA sequence: TGTGCCAGCAGCAAAACCCCTTCTAGCGGGAGGAACACCGGGGAGCTGTTTTTT. The V and J genes are TRBV21-1 and TRBJ2-2; the table's D call TRBD2 went unverified against the DNA. TRBV21-1 is recorded as a pseudogene. The CDR3 has 18 residues.

The J gene is TRBJ1-5, the V gene TRBV10-3, with D tentatively TRBD1 (5 bases). The germline V gene has CDR1 ENHRY and CDR2 SYGVKD. There are 13 residues in the CDR3. The ends were cut back, 8 bases at V and 11 bases at J, with 19 bases in the middle. CDR3 DNA sequence: TGTGCCATCGTTGGTACAATGGGGCAGGCCCAGCATTTT. Translated, it gives CAIVGTMGQAQHF.

This clonotype was counted ten times or more. Given a much more abundant clone one base away, this may be a read error. The chain recombines TRBV7-3 with TRBJ1-1; no clear D gene. V lost 2 bases, J lost 1 base, and 5 bases lay in between. Germline CDR1 is SGHTA and CDR2 is FQGTGA. This CDR3 has 13 amino acids. The DNA for the CDR3 is TGTGCCAGCAGCTTATGGGCGAACACTGAAGCTTTCTTT. This gives the protein CASSLWANTEAFF.

At least ten counts were recorded for this clonotype. The chain links TRBV4-3 to TRBJ2-7; 11 nucleotides match TRBD1. V lost 1 base and J lost 4; bases outside the gene matches: 3. Germline CDR1 LGHNA, CDR2 YSLEER. There are 15 residues in the CDR3. CDR3 amino acids: CASSQGTGGWYEQYF. In DNA form, the CDR3 reads TGCGCCAGCAGCCAAGGGACAGGGGGCTGGTACGAGCAGTACTTC.

This clonotype appeared many times. The rearrangement links TRBV29-1 to TRBJ2-1, with TRBD2 identical over 7 bases. The CDR3 loop spans 12 amino acids. The J segment lost 7 bases and the V segment lost 5 bases, leaving 5 bases of the junction unmatched. Germline assignment: CDR1 SQVTM and CDR2 ANQGSEA. The CDR3 loop reads CSVISGMNEQFF. The CDR3 nucleotides are TGCAGCGTTATAAGCGGGATGAATGAGCAGTTCTTC.

The chain combines TRBV7-8 with TRBJ1-2, with a possible D match to TRBD1 (5 bases). Germline assignment: CDR1 SGHVS and CDR2 FQNEAQ. The CDR3 is 14 residues long. Trimming removed 1 base from V and 3 bases from J, with 9 bases in between. The CDR3 region has the DNA TGTGCCAGCAGCTTAGGGTGGGGGGACTATGGCTACACCTTC. Translated, it gives CASSLGWGDYGYTF.

The chain couples TRBV20-1 to TRBJ2-3; 9 bases align to TRBD2. The CDR3 is made up of 17 amino acids. With 3 bases clipped from V and 3 bases from J, the junction kept 13 bases outside the gene matches. The germline V gene has CDR1 DFQATT and CDR2 SNEGSKA (reference sequence). The CDR3 protein is CSARAVREGRRTDTQYF. The CDR3 DNA reads as TGCAGTGCTAGGGCTGTGCGGGAGGGCCGGCGGACAGATACGCAGTATTTT.

Ten or more counts support this clonotype. The chain has TRBV7-3 and TRBJ1-6; D unresolved. Deletions cut 1 base from V and 10 bases from J, with 14 bases between. CDR3 length: 15 residues. Germline assignment: CDR1 SGHTA and CDR2 FQGTGA. The CDR3 reads CASSLNRGSRSPLHF. CDR3 bases: TGTGCCAGCAGCTTAAATCGGGGATCGAGGTCACCCCTCCACTTT. Looking up the rest from reference TRBV7-3 and TRBJ1-6 gives the full variable domain: GAGVSQTPSNKVTEKGKYVELRCDPISGHTALYWYRQSLGQGPEFLIYFQGTGAADDSGLPNDRFFAVRPEGSVSTLKIQRTERGDSAVYLCASSLNRGSRSPLHFGNGTRLTVT.

The chain has TRBV18 and TRBJ2-1; D is uncertain. CDR1 is KGHSH and CDR2 is LQKENI in the germline V gene. V lost 2 bases, J lost 12 bases, and 14 bases lay in between. The CDR3 is 13 residues long. The chain's CDR3 is CASSPDLAVGQFF. Here the CDR3 DNA reads TGTGCCAGCTCACCAGATCTCGCAGTCGGGCAGTTCTTC. The complete variable domain, with remaining parts taken from reference TRBV18 and TRBJ2-1, reads NAGVMQNPRHLVRRRGQEARLRCSPMKGHSHVYWYRQLPEEGLKFMVYLQKENIIDESGMPKERFSAEFPKEGPSILRIQQVVRGDSAAYFCASSPDLAVGQFFGPGTRLTVL.

The genes are TRBV19 and TRBJ2-1; 12 nucleotides match TRBD2. J was trimmed by 4 bases and V by 10 bases; bases with no gene match: 8. The CDR3 runs to 15 residues. Looked up from germline, CDR1 is LNHDA and CDR2 is SQIVND (reference sequence). CDR3 DNA sequence: TGTGCCACTCGGCGGACTAGCGGGGAGTACAATGAGCAGTTCTTC. Protein product: CATRRTSGEYNEQFF.

This clonotype occurred a few times. V usage is TRBV24-1 and J usage is TRBJ2-3; TRBD2 agrees at 10 bases. CDR1 KGHDR and CDR2 SFDVKD come from the germline V gene. After removal of 4 bases from V and 1 base from J, the junction contained 4 bases not matched to a gene. The CDR3 runs 16 residues. For the CDR3, the DNA is TGTGCCACCAGTGAGTCAAGCGGGAGGGGCACAGATACGCAGTATTTT. Translated: CATSESSGRGTDTQYF.

This clonotype was detected many times. The genes are TRBV7-9 and TRBJ1-2; D is uncertain. Germline-derived CDR1 and CDR2 are SEHNR and FQNEAQ (reference sequence). The CDR3 is 13 residues long. V was shortened by 5 bases and J by 8 bases, with 15 bases between the two germline ends. The CDR3 sequence is CASSGMEGLGYTF. Here the CDR3 DNA reads TGTGCCAGCAGCGGAATGGAGGGTTTAGGCTACACCTTC. The full variable domain, in which reference TRBV7-9 and TRBJ1-2 provide the parts outside the CDR3, is DTGVSQNPRHKITKRGQNVTFRCDPISEHNRLYWYRQTLGQGPEFLTYFQNEAQLEKSRLLSDRFSAERPKGSFSTLEIQRTEQGDSAMYLCASSGMEGLGYTFGSGTRLTVV.

This clonotype has more than one count but fewer than ten. This sequence joins TRBV7-7 and TRBJ2-5; D ambiguous. Germline lookup yields CDR1 SSHAT and CDR2 FNYEAQ (reference sequence). Trimming removed 5 bases at V and 7 bases at J, with 14 bases between. The CDR3 consists of 13 residues. The CDR3 coding sequence is TGTGCCAGCAGCCCCACGCCGAATCCGACCCAGTACTTC. The encoded protein is CASSPTPNPTQYF. The whole variable domain, remainder taken from reference TRBV7-7 and TRBJ2-5, is GAGVSQSPRYKVTKRGQDVTLRCDPISSHATLYWYQQALGQGPEFLTYFNYEAQPDKSGLPSDRFSAERPEGSISTLTIQRTEQRDSAMYRCASSPTPNPTQYFGPGTRLLVL.

The chain joins TRBV5-1 to TRBJ2-2; 13 bases map to TRBD2. This CDR3 region has 17 residues. Looked up from germline, CDR1 is SGHRS and CDR2 is YFSETQ. J was trimmed by 2 bases and V by 4 bases; bases with no gene match: 5. CDR3 sequence reads: CASSQRTSGSNTGELFF. CDR3 nucleotides: TGCGCCAGCAGCCAACGGACTAGCGGGAGTAACACCGGGGAGCTGTTTTTT.

This chain uses TRBV30 with TRBJ1-4; the D is unclear. CDR3 length: 13 residues. Germline CDR1 reads GTSNPN; CDR2 reads SVGIG (reference sequence). V gave up 3 bases and J gave up 7 bases, with 12 bases separating them. The CDR3, as DNA: TGTGCCTGGAGCGGGGAGGTGGCTGAAAAACTGTTTTTT. This translates into CAWSGEVAEKLFF.

This clonotype came up many times. The chain joins TRBV13 to TRBJ2-1; D possibly corresponds to TRBD2 (6 bases). Trimming removed 4 bases at V and 15 bases at J, with 19 bases between. The CDR3 totals 13 residues. Germline lookup yields CDR1 PRHDT and CDR2 FYEKMQ (reference sequence). In DNA, the CDR3 is TGTGCCAGCAGCTGGCGGGACGACTCGATAACGTTCTTC. Protein product: CASSWRDDSITFF.

This clonotype was seen ten or more times. The V gene is TRBV6-2 or TRBV6-3, the J gene TRBJ2-5; no clear D gene. CDR1 and CDR2 from the germline V gene are MNHEY and SVGEGT. The CDR3 is made up of 14 amino acids. Trimming took 2 bases from V and 3 from J, leaving 10 bases between them. The CDR3, as DNA: TGTGCCAGCAGTTACAGTACAGAAAAAGAGACCCAGTACTTC. Translation: CASSYSTEKETQYF.

In the case of this clonotype: With a much larger clone just one base away, this may be a read error. The gene calls are TRBV6-5 and TRBJ2-1, with 7 bases fitting TRBD2. V lost 4 bases, J lost 5 bases, and 11 bases stayed unmatched. This CDR3 is built from 16 residues. The V gene's germline CDR1 is MNHEY and CDR2 SVGAGI. The CDR3 nucleotides read TGTGCCAGCAGTTTCCGCGGGGGATTAACCAACAATGAGCAGTTCTTC. Protein: CASSFRGGLTNNEQFF.

As to this clonotype: This clone may be a read error of a much larger clone one base away. V is TRBV20-1 and J is TRBJ1-5; D gene uncertain. The V gene's germline CDR1 is DFQATT and CDR2 SNEGSKA (reference sequence). The CDR3 is 14 residues long. Here the CDR3 reads CSARDPSGGQPRHF. CDR3 sequence (DNA): TGCAGTGCTAGAGATCCATCAGGTGGCCAGCCCCGGCATTTT.

There are many counts of this clonotype. This rearrangement joins TRBV25-1 to TRBJ2-1; 14 bases are a match to TRBD2. Germline V CDR1 and CDR2: MGHDK, SYGVNS. The CDR3 contains 13 residues. V lost 6 bases and J lost 10; bases outside the gene matches: 2. The CDR3 is CASRTSGGAEQFF. The DNA of the CDR3 is TGTGCCAGCAGGACTAGCGGGGGGGCCGAGCAGTTCTTC.